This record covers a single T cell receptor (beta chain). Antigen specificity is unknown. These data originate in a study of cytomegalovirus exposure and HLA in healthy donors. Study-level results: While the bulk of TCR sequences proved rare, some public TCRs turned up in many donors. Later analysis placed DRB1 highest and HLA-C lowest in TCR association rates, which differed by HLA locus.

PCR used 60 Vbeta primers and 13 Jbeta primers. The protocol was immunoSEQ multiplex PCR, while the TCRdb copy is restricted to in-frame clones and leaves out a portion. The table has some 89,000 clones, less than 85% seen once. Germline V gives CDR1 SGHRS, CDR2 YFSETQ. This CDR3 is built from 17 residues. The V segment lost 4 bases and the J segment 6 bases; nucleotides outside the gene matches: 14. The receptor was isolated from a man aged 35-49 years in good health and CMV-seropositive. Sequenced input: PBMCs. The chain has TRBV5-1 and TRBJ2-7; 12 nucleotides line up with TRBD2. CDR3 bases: TGCGCCAGCAGCAAATCCCTAGCGGGAGGGCCTGGCGGCGAGCAGTACTTC. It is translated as CASSKSLAGGPGGEQYF.